This T cell receptor beta chain was recorded in a study of shared clonotypes between healthy human individuals. The CDR3 length is 16 residues. Trimming left V 3 bases short and J 2 bases short, with 11 bases between. Germline assignment: CDR1 ENHRY and CDR2 SYGVKD. Produced via immunoSEQ multiplex PCR; TCRdb's table is partial and in-frame only. This table holds over a million clones, roughly 96% found once. The V gene is TRBV10-3, the J gene TRBJ2-6, with D uncertain. This receptor was obtained from a man between 25 and 39 years old in good health. Sample: naive CD4+ T cells sorted from blood. Subset of the sample: CD45RA+ positively selected. The CDR3 is CAISDIGSAGANVLTF. The DNA of the CDR3 is TGTGCCATCAGTGATATCGGATCCGCTGGGGCCAACGTCCTGACTTTC.